A selection of T cell receptor beta chains follows, all from one sample in a study of blood T cell repertoires in COVID-19. Data came from immunoSEQ multiplex PCR; TCRdb stores just in-frame clones and leaves some out. The top ten hold less than 2% of the sample, which has 350,000 to 400,000 clones, nearly 90% seen once. The sequencing sample was made of PBMCs or T cells enriched from blood (not recorded which). The receptor source for this set is a woman in her twenties or thirties who had recovered from COVID-19. Both conserved end residues are part of each CDR3. D genes are given only for firm matches. Part of the rows lack a size; the others show once, few, many or a class for expanded clones.

V: TRBV6-1; D: NA; size: NA; J: TRBJ1-2; CDR3: CASSDWRGYTF; DNA: TGTGCCAGCAGTGATTGGAGAGGCTACACCTTC
V: TRBV5-1; D: TRBD2; size: few; J: TRBJ2-3; CDR3: CASSSGLAGGTSTDTQYF; DNA: TGCGCCAGCAGCTCTGGACTAGCGGGAGGGACTAGCACAGATACGCAGTATTTT
V: TRBV27; D: NA; size: NA; J: TRBJ1-5; CDR3: CASGHSNQPQHF; DNA: TGTGCCAGCGGACATAGCAATCAGCCCCAGCATTTT
V: TRBV11-3; D: TRBD1; size: NA; J: TRBJ1-3; CDR3: CASSSRDRGDTIYF; DNA: TGTGCCAGCAGCTCCCGGGACAGGGGAGACACCATATATTTT
V: TRBV11-2; D: NA; size: NA; J: TRBJ2-7; CDR3: CASSLESSRNEQYF; DNA: TGTGCCAGCAGCTTAGAGTCTAGCCGGAACGAGCAGTACTTC
V: TRBV27; D: NA; size: NA; J: TRBJ2-3; CDR3: CASSLSRVLPDTQYF; DNA: TGTGCCAGCAGTTTAAGTCGAGTCCTCCCAGATACGCAGTATTTT
V: TRBV7-2; D: NA; size: NA; J: TRBJ1-5; CDR3: CASSFPPGHYSNQPQHF; DNA: TGTGCCAGCAGCTTCCCTCCGGGACACTATAGCAATCAGCCCCAGCATTTT
V: TRBV19; D: TRBD1; size: once; J: TRBJ2-3; CDR3: CASSNRGADTQYF; DNA: TGTGCCAGTAGTAACAGGGGAGCAGATACGCAGTATTTT
V: TRBV11-1; D: TRBD1; size: NA; J: TRBJ1-2; CDR3: CASSLDRGGYYGYTF; DNA: TGTGCCAGCAGCTTGGACAGGGGAGGCTACTATGGCTACACCTTC
V: TRBV12-5; D: TRBD2; size: NA; J: TRBJ2-1; CDR3: CASGRTSGRIDEQFF; DNA: TGTGCTAGTGGTCGGACTAGCGGGAGGATCGATGAGCAGTTCTTC
V: TRBV11-3; D: NA; size: once; J: TRBJ2-3; CDR3: CASSVQGLSTDTQYF; DNA: TGTGCCAGCAGCGTCCAGGGACTTAGCACAGATACGCAGTATTTT
V: TRBV10-3; D: NA; size: NA; J: TRBJ1-1; CDR3: CAISEIQGPNTEAFF; DNA: TGTGCCATCAGCGAGATACAGGGCCCGAACACTGAAGCTTTCTTT
V: TRBV30; D: NA; size: NA; J: TRBJ1-2; CDR3: CAWLLGYGYTF; DNA: TGTGCCTGGTTACTTGGCTATGGCTACACCTTC
V: TRBV5-1; D: NA; size: NA; J: TRBJ1-2; CDR3: CASKGQGLHNYGYTF; DNA: TGCGCCAGCAAGGGGCAGGGGCTTCATAACTATGGCTACACCTTC
V: TRBV9; D: NA; size: NA; J: TRBJ2-3; CDR3: CASSVAGGQNTQYF; DNA: TGTGCCAGCAGCGTAGCCGGTGGGCAGAATACGCAGTATTTT
V: TRBV9; D: NA; size: once; J: TRBJ2-7; CDR3: CASSGSGESYEQYF; DNA: TGTGCCAGCAGCGGCTCAGGGGAATCCTACGAGCAGTACTTC
V: TRBV28; D: TRBD1; size: NA; J: TRBJ1-1; CDR3: CASSSPPGQVTVYTEAFF; DNA: TGTGCCAGCAGTTCGCCCCCGGGACAGGTAACCGTGTACACTGAAGCTTTCTTT
V: TRBV19; D: TRBD1; size: NA; J: TRBJ1-6; CDR3: CASRQGSNSPLHF; DNA: TGTGCCAGCCGACAGGGGTCGAATTCACCCCTCCACTTT
V: TRBV15; D: NA; size: NA; J: TRBJ1-4; CDR3: CATSRDGRRPHRAVF; DNA: TGTGCCACCAGCAGAGATGGGCGCAGGCCCCACAGGGCGGTTTTT
V: TRBV27; D: TRBD1; size: NA; J: TRBJ1-2; CDR3: CASSFRGAGGYTF; DNA: TGTGCCAGCAGTTTCAGGGGGGCAGGTGGCTACACCTTC
V: TRBV12-3/TRBV12-4; D: TRBD1; size: NA; J: TRBJ1-1; CDR3: CASSADRGTEAFF; DNA: TGTGCCAGCAGTGCGGACAGGGGGACCGAAGCTTTCTTT
V: TRBV6-5; D: TRBD1; size: NA; J: TRBJ1-4; CDR3: CASRPGTVNEKLFF; DNA: TGTGCCAGCCGACCCGGGACAGTTAATGAAAAACTGTTTTTT
V: TRBV19; D: TRBD1; size: NA; J: TRBJ1-5; CDR3: CASSDRGYTQPQHF; DNA: TGTGCCAGTTCGGACAGGGGGTACACTCAGCCCCAGCATTTT
V: TRBV19; D: NA; size: NA; J: TRBJ2-1; CDR3: CASSITLSYNEQFF; DNA: TGTGCCAGTAGTATAACTCTTTCCTACAATGAGCAGTTCTTC
V: TRBV9; D: TRBD2; size: NA; J: TRBJ2-1; CDR3: CASSAPGLAGGVQFF; DNA: TGTGCCAGCAGCGCGCCGGGACTAGCGGGAGGGGTGCAGTTCTTC